This T cell receptor (beta chain) stems from a study of molecular identifiers for immune sequencing clone quantification (dated by TCRdb to between 2017 and 2018). About the study as a whole: For a replicate experiment, the RNA from either roughly 18,000 or 92,000 naive CD8 T cells was divided into five aliquots, and four of those aliquots went on to sequencing. This methods study benchmarked molecular-identifier clustering-based TCR repertoire sequencing (MIDCIRS) and TCR RNA copy counting, using CD8 T cells to do so. Findings and caveats that apply to the study as a whole: Highly expanded clone sizes could be underestimated if identical TCR molecules share a barcode. In CMV-specific effector cells, clones with more than 20 RNA copies accounted for over 97% of molecules, whereas in naive cells such clones accounted for under 1%. Even against a background of 750,000 to 1,000,000 naive CD8 T cells, spiked-in Jurkat TCR RNA amounting to a single cell's worth was reported to be detectable. Modeling gave about 3 recovered TCR RNA copies per cell versus about 10 by digital PCR, implying approximately 32% capture efficiency. Naive libraries contained spiked-in Jurkat TCR RNA (approximately nine copies' worth), which is not part of the donor repertoire. When barcode sub-clustering was left out, chimeric consensus sequences inflated TCR diversity, with chimeras reaching as high as 47%.

Library creation used PCR. Sequencing took place on a NextSeq 500. Preparation of bulk TCR libraries followed a previously described approach, with the TCR primers listed in Table S5. Purification of total RNA was performed with the Qiagen AllPrep DNA/RNA kit. Before analysis, reads from multiple sequencing runs of one library were combined. Turning to the authors' computational methods: Reads were retained only if their TCR constant sequence matched exactly, and those retained reads were trimmed to 150 nt and grouped according to their 12-nt molecular barcodes. Reads within each barcode group were sub-clustered using a 15% Levenshtein threshold, and quality-weighted consensus sequences were constructed for each RNA molecule. Non-functional sequences were filtered out, along with any lower-count sequence sitting one edit away from another sequence. Barcode sub-clusters with fewer than 20% of the maximum read count were removed, based on fitting two negative binomial distributions. TCRdb reran the public reads through fastp at Q25 and MiXCR, keeping productive beta chains. Rows are combined by CDR3 protein, so each entry shows the most common genes and DNA. The V and J calls and clone size come from TCRdb's table, not from the authors' own analysis. The sample yields approximately 500,000 distinct CDR3 sequences; about 25% were counted once. The ten largest clones add up to under 0.8% of the sample.

The CDR3 measures 11 amino acids from cysteine to phenylalanine. The sequence is cut down to CDR3 DNA, 33 bases in frame from base 1. Ends trimmed: V by 8 bases, J by 6 bases; bases unmatched to a gene: 2. For CDR1 and CDR2, the germline V gene (reference sequence) lists GTSNPN and SVGIG. Libraries of naive CD8 T cells were built from anywhere between roughly 17,000 and 1,000,000 sorted cells, with 10%, 30% or 50% of the purified RNA used. Naive CD8 T cells, defined as CD8+CD4-CCR7+CD45RA+, were FACS-sorted into RLT Plus buffer on a BD FACSAria II. To test detection sensitivity, Jurkat RNA equivalent to over 8 TCR copies was spiked into samples of about 17,000-1,100,000 naive CD8 T cells. Enrichment of CD8 T cells was performed with RosetteSep CD8+ T Cell Enrichment Cocktail and Ficoll-Paque, after which ACK red cell lysis was carried out. This clonotype turned up a few times. Its antigen specificity is not known. Per-nucleotide qualities are absent, and no much larger clonotype sits a single base away.

The receptor was derived from a human donor in good health. Some libraries in this study had Jurkat cell RNA spiked in. Sequenced material: naive CD8+ T cells from blood, with Jurkat cell RNA spiked in. The cell subset or site tag for this specimen amounts to: FACS-sorted CD8+CD4-CCR7+CD45RA+ naive T cells. The sequence is built from TRBV30 and TRBJ2-2; 8 bases in the junction line up with TRBD1. CDR3 reads: CAGQGSGELFF. The sequenced DNA: TGTGCCGGACAGGGCTCCGGGGAGCTGTTTTTT.